The clone carrying this T cell receptor beta chain was detected a few times. The antigen is unknown. The junction had 9 bases not matched to a gene; V was cut back by 4 bases and J by 5 bases. The CDR3 extends over 17 amino acids. A universal primer site was incorporated via template switching, and the cDNA contained unique molecular identifiers. TCRdb analysed the 5' RACE reads with MiXCR anew, one entry per CDR3 protein. The data show 500,000 or so distinct CDR3 sequences, with 12% to 15% seen just once and about 0.52% held by the top ten. These data belong to a study of identical twins. The study's findings and limits: Twin sharing of out-of-frame TCR alpha was underestimated by models in monozygotic pairs. With abundant cord blood beta clonotypes, insertions were fewer; memory repertoires showed no such pattern.

Every one of the donors was a healthy Caucasian. The sample was also reused in another study, on yellow fever vaccine responses in identical twins.

This TCR was recovered from a woman in her late teens or twenties in good health. Sequenced: CD4+ T cells sorted from blood. The genes are TRBV12-3 or TRBV12-4 and TRBJ2-3; 13 bases fit TRBD2. DNA for the CDR3: TGTGCCAGCAGTTCCCGACTAGCGGGGGGTATGGGAGATACGCAGTATTTT. Amino acids: CASSSRLAGGMGDTQYF.